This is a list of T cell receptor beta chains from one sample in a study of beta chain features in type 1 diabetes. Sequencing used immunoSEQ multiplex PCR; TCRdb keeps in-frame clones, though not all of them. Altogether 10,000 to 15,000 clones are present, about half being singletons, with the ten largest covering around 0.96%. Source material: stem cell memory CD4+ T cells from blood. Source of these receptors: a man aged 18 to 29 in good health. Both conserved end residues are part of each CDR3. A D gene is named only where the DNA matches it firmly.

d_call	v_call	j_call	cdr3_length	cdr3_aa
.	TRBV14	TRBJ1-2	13	CASSQQGFRGYTF
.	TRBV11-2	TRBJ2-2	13	CASSLAYARELFF
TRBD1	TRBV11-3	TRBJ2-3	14	CASSLGDRPDTQYF
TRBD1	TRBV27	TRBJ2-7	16	CASSLGQGARNYEQYF
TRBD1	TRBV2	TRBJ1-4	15	CASTEGGISNEKLFF
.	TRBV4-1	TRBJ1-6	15	CASSQVRVRDSPLHF
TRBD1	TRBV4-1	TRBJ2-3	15	CASSSQGATWDTQYF
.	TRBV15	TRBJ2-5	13	CATSRDREETQYF
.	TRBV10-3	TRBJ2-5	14	CAISEQGTGETQYF
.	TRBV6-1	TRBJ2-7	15	CASSEEEQSSYEQYF
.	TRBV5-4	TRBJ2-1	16	CASSLGGRLGAVEQFF
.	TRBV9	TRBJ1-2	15	CASSGPMGGNYGYTF
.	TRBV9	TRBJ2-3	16	CASSVGVADSTDTQYF
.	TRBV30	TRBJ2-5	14	CAWSSGRYQETQYF
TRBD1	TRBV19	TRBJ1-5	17	CASSPGDRSYSNQPQHF
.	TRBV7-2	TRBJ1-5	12	CASLGCNQPQHF
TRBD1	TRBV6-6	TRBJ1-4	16	CASSWTGGAVNEKLFF
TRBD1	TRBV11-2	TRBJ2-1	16	CASSRRQGAPYNEQFF
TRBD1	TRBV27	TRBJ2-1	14	CASSFWTGENEQFF
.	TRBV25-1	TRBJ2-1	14	CASSLSESYNEQFF
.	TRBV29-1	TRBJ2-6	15	CSVDGQDSGANVLTF
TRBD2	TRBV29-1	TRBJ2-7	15	CSVEAGTSGAYEQYF
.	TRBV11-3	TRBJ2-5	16	CASSLGGSGRQETQYF
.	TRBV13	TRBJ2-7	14	CASSFPGGAYEQYF
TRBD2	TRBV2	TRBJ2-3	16	CASSDREAGLGDTQYF
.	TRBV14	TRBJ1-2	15	CASSRSRGENYGYTF
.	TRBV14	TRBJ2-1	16	CASSRRTDSSHNEQFF
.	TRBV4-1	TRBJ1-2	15	CASSPGPRDFYGYTF
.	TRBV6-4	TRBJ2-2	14	CASSDSGDTGELFF
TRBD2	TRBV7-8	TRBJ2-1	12	CASSLRGGSRFF
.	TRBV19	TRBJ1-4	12	CASSMTEEKLFF
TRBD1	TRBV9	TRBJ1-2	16	CASSLKTGGADGGYTF
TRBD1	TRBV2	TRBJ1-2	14	CASSVDRGGYGYTF
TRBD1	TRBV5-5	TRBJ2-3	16	CASSNWGTGITDTQYF
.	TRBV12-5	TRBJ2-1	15	CASGLVLGAMDEQFF
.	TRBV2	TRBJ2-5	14	CASSESGSTRAQYF